This TCR beta chain was sequenced in a study of T cells in Graves' hyperthyroidism and ophthalmopathy. What was amplified from RNA transcripts were TCR beta CDR3 regions. The TCR CDR3 first-round RT-PCR relied on the HTBI primer set. TCRdb reprocessed the multiplex PCR reads with MiXCR, giving one entry per CDR3 protein. The sample records roughly 550,000 distinct CDR3 sequences, 15% to 20% being singletons. This clonotype was counted only a few times. Disease lasting under 3 months, a NOSPECS grade of at least 4, and a Clinical Activity Score of at least 3 were features of the ophthalmopathy patients. It was 8 to 10 ml of fresh peripheral blood that supplied the PBMCs. The sequenced sample was blood. This TCR was sampled from a woman under 40 with Graves' ophthalmopathy.

CDR3 region: CASIRGQGYYNEQFF. In DNA, the CDR3 is TGTGCCAGCATCAGGGGACAGGGATACTACAATGAGCAGTTCTTC. The rearrangement uses TRBV11-1 and TRBJ2-1, with 9 bases fitting TRBD1. The CDR3 is made up of 15 amino acids. The ends lost 7 bases at V and 3 bases at J; junction bases unmatched: 7. Germline CDR1 reads SGHAT; CDR2 reads FQDESV (reference sequence).